Each of the 14 T cell receptor beta chains below was sequenced from the same sample in a study of shared clonotypes between healthy human individuals. Generated by immunoSEQ multiplex PCR, the TCRdb table keeps only in-frame clones and is missing some. The sample includes about 510,000 clones, around 79% of them seen just once. The specimen sequenced was PBMCs. Source of these receptors: a woman in her 40s in good health. Some clones in this sample may be carry-over from other donors' samples.

The chain links TRBV11-2 to TRBJ2-5; 7 bases fit TRBD2. Losses at the gene ends were 3 bases for V and 5 bases for J; bases not matched to a gene: 18. The CDR3 spans 18 residues. CDR1 and CDR2 from the germline V gene are SGHAT and FQNNGV. Written as DNA, the CDR3 is TGTGCCAGCAGCTTTCAGCCTTGGGCGGGAGTCTCCAAGGAGACCCAGTACTTC. Its protein is CASSFQPWAGVSKETQYF.

The genes are TRBV9 and TRBJ2-2, with 7 bases fitting TRBD1. Trimming removed 2 bases from V and 6 bases from J; junction bases left unmatched: 4. This CDR3 region has 14 residues. Germline CDR1 reads SGDLS; CDR2 reads YYNGEE. DNA for the CDR3: TGTGCCAGCAGCGTTCCAACAGGGGCCGGGGAGCTGTTTTTT. This gives the protein CASSVPTGAGELFF.

The V and J genes are TRBV5-1 and TRBJ2-3; D uncertain. Trimming pared 0 bases from V and 2 bases from J, leaving 7 bases between. CDR1 SGHRS and CDR2 YFSETQ come from the germline V gene. The length of the CDR3 is 14 residues. CDR3 region: CASSLGAVTDTQYF. CDR3 bases: TGCGCCAGCAGCTTGGGTGCCGTCACAGATACGCAGTATTTT.

The chain uses TRBV7-9 and TRBJ2-3; D call uncertain. This CDR3 region has 14 residues. V was clipped by 2 bases and J by 2 bases, with 8 bases between them. Germline V gene lookup returns CDR1 SEHNR and CDR2 FQNEAQ (reference sequence). The CDR3, as DNA: TGTGCCAGCAGCTTAATTACGGACACAGATACGCAGTATTTT. Protein sequence: CASSLITDTDTQYF. The entire variable domain, with the rest obtained from reference TRBV7-9 and TRBJ2-3, is as follows: DTGVSQNPRHKITKRGQNVTFRCDPISEHNRLYWYRQTLGQGPEFLTYFQNEAQLEKSRLLSDRFSAERPKGSFSTLEIQRTEQGDSAMYLCASSLITDTDTQYFGPGTRLTVL.

This chain connects TRBV7-2 to TRBJ1-4, with D uncertain. CDR1 is SGHTA, CDR2 FQGNSA, per germline. This CDR3 contains 13 residues. Trimming removed 1 base at V and 2 bases at J, with 2 bases between. In DNA, the CDR3 is TGTGCCAGCAGCTTAGGGACTAATGAAAAACTGTTTTTT. Translation: CASSLGTNEKLFF.

With regard to this clone: Other DNA sequences within the sample encode an identical CDR3. The gene calls are TRBV14 and TRBJ2-7; the D is unclear. CDR3 size: 11 residues. In germline, CDR1 is SGHDN, CDR2 FVKESK. V lost 3 bases, J lost 4 bases, and 4 bases lay in between. The DNA for the CDR3 is TGTGCCAGCAGCCAGGCGTACGAGCAGTACTTC. Translation: CASSQAYEQYF.

The rearrangement links TRBV10-3 to TRBJ1-1; no reliable D call. Germline lookup yields CDR1 ENHRY and CDR2 SYGVKD. V shed 0 bases and J shed 0 bases, with 14 bases lying between them. The CDR3 extends over 17 amino acids. The CDR3 loop reads CAISESKVGRLNTEAFF. CDR3 DNA sequence: TGTGCCATCAGTGAGTCGAAAGTAGGGAGGCTGAACACTGAAGCTTTCTTT.

This rearrangement joins TRBV5-1 to TRBJ2-3; a possible D gene is TRBD1 (6 bases). Trimming stripped 5 bases from V and 2 bases from J, with 12 bases between. Germline CDR1 is SGHRS and CDR2 is YFSETQ. CDR3 size: 14 residues. The CDR3 loop reads CASRLGQNTDTQYF. CDR3 bases: TGCGCCAGCAGGCTGGGACAAAACACAGATACGCAGTATTTT.

The chain employs TRBV15 and TRBJ2-1; 13 bases are a match to TRBD2. The CDR3 extends over 17 amino acids. V gave up 0 bases and J gave up 4 bases; unmatched junction bases: 3. The V gene's germline CDR1 is LNHNV and CDR2 YYDKDF (reference sequence). This CDR3 reads CATSRDWTSGGYNEQFF. CDR3 nucleotides: TGTGCCACCAGCAGAGATTGGACTAGCGGGGGTTACAATGAGCAGTTCTTC.

This clone has just one count. This chain joins TRBV28 and TRBJ1-4, with unresolved D. The CDR3 extends over 16 amino acids. Per germline, CDR1 MDHEN and CDR2 SYDVKM. Trimming pared 8 bases from V and 0 bases from J, leaving 16 bases between. CDR3 nucleotides: TGTGCCAGCTTCCCCTTAAGGATCGCAACTAATGAAAAACTGTTTTTT. Translated, it gives CASFPLRIATNEKLFF.

The J gene is TRBJ1-2, the V gene TRBV7-2; no clear D gene. Looked up from germline, CDR1 is SGHTA and CDR2 is FQGNSA. The CDR3 is 14 amino acids. V lost 5 bases to trimming and J lost 8 bases, with 18 bases between them. The CDR3 sequence: CASSPLIALPGYTF. DNA for the CDR3: TGTGCCAGCAGCCCCCTTATAGCCCTCCCAGGCTACACCTTC.

This clone has just a few counts. The chain employs TRBV7-3 and TRBJ2-1; D gene unclear. Germline-derived CDR1 and CDR2 are SGHTA and FQGTGA. This CDR3 comprises 15 residues. Between the trimmed V and J ends, which lost 6 bases and 4 bases, there was a span of 16 bases. CDR3 protein: CASSPDLKPYNEQFF. In nucleotides, the CDR3 is TGTGCCAGCAGTCCCGACTTGAAACCATACAATGAGCAGTTCTTC. The full variable domain, with the rest looked up from reference TRBV7-3 and TRBJ2-1, is GAGVSQTPSNKVTEKGKYVELRCDPISGHTALYWYRQSLGQGPEFLIYFQGTGAADDSGLPNDRFFAVRPEGSVSTLKIQRTERGDSAVYLCASSPDLKPYNEQFFGPGTRLTVL.

The rearrangement links TRBV7-9 to TRBJ2-5; 7 nucleotides agree with TRBD2. The J call is in doubt because the DNA end fits TRBJ2-7 better. From germline, CDR1 is SEHNR and CDR2 FQNEAQ (reference sequence). The CDR3 contains 16 residues. The CDR3 loop is CASSPVKSGNSYEQYF. In nucleotides, the CDR3 is TGTGCCAGCAGCCCGGTAAAAAGCGGGAACTCCTACGAGCAGTACTTC.

V usage is TRBV27 and J usage is TRBJ2-1, with 10 positions matching TRBD2. V lost 2 bases, J lost 8 bases, and 9 bases stayed unmatched. Germline CDR1 reads MNHEY; CDR2 reads SMNVEV (reference sequence). This CDR3 has 16 residues. The CDR3 bases are TGTGCCAGCAGTTTACTAGCGGGAGATTCTGCCCATGAGCAGTTCTTC. This sequence encodes CASSLLAGDSAHEQFF.